This T cell receptor (beta chain) is drawn from a study of blood T cell repertoires in COVID-19. As for the study in general: The origin of the acute and convalescent COVID-19 samples was the United States, Italy and Spain. Sources were T cells, B-cell-depleted T cells, or PBMCs; the material itself was cDNA or gDNA.

V was trimmed by 6 bases and J by 6 bases, leaving 6 bases between them. Germline V gene lookup returns CDR1 MNHEY and CDR2 SVGAGI. CDR3 size: 11 residues. Here immunoSEQ multiplex PCR was the method, and the copy in TCRdb shows in-frame clones only, minus some. The sample lists 220,000 or so clones, around 80% seen once, with about 1.9% in the top ten. This chain connects TRBV6-5 to TRBJ2-1; no definite D call. Sequenced material: peripheral blood. This receptor was obtained from a woman older than 75 with acute or convalescent COVID-19. DNA for the CDR3: TGTGCCAGCAGCTATTTCAATGAGCAGTTCTTC. It encodes CASSYFNEQFF.